The T cell receptor (beta chain) under discussion was sequenced for a study of identical twins (dated by TCRdb to about 2016). Background for the entire study: TCR alpha and beta repertoires from monozygotic twins, unrelated adults of various ages and cord blood were deep-sequenced to test whether fetal clonotypes persist. To rule out contamination, the twin experiments were replicated at different times with different library preparation protocols. Paper-wide results and their limitations: The excess sharing between twins in beta out-of-frame sequences was weaker because fewer shared sequences reduced the signal-to-noise ratio. Because the same donors could not be followed over many years, the conclusions relied on cross-sectional statistical analysis. Compared with coincidental sharing between unrelated individuals, out-of-frame TCR alpha sequences shared between twins had an excess of sequences with low generation probability. Abundant cord blood beta clonotypes had fewer insertions, young adult naive repertoires showed a similar but weaker trend, and memory repertoires showed no such trend. In monozygotic twins, recombination models systematically underestimated out-of-frame TCR alpha sharing, but the models matched the sharing seen between unrelated individuals. Zero-insertion analyses could be partly confounded by invariant T cells such as MAIT and iNKT, although diverse VJ usage argued against such confounding for most clonotypes.

To note about this clonotype: The target of this receptor is not known. No clone much larger than this one lies a single base away; base qualities are absent.

Libraries came from 5' RACE. Sequencing used an Illumina HiSeq 2000. A universal primer binding site was introduced by template switching, and a unique molecular identifier was present in the final cDNA, enabling accurate counting of TCR cDNA molecules. First-strand cDNA for TCR alpha and beta chains was synthesized from specific primers in the conserved constant-segment region. To control for contamination, every cDNA library was double barcoded, receiving both a SMART-Mk sample barcode and Illumina barcodes. TruSeq adapter sequences, together with Illumina sample barcodes, were added in two successive PCR steps. TCR alpha and beta cDNA libraries were sequenced on the Illumina HiSeq platform with custom primers. As for how the authors treated the data: Unique molecular identifiers were extracted from raw reads with MiGEC, and CDR3 positions were determined with MiXCR. Recombination models were inferred per individual with the repgenHMM and IGoR tools using an EM algorithm. The tcR package in R was used for shared clonotype analysis, with sharing normalized by the product of cloneset sizes. To study raw recombination free of thymic and clonal selection effects, out-of-frame nonproductive sequences were analyzed. In-frame beta chains were kept once TCRdb had trimmed the public reads at Q25 with fastp and called clones with MiXCR. CDR3 protein sequences are deduplicated, and each keeps its most common genes and DNA. The V and J calls come from TCRdb's annotation, not from the publication. This sample has 500,000 to 550,000 distinct CDR3 sequences in its table, and around 20% of those were observed once. The biggest ten clones account for around 0.9% of the sample.

Only healthy Caucasian donors were included. Three pairs of female monozygotic twins, all aged roughly 18 to 30 years, made up the twin cohort. Positive isolation kits from Invitrogen were used to isolate CD4+ and CD8+ T cell populations. This same sample was also taken into another study, of T cells expressing NK-cell markers. The second study's authors report: In sorted CD3+CD56+NKG2C+, CD3+CD56+NKG2C- and CD3+CD56-NKG2C+ T-cell subsets from about eight donors, TCR beta-chain repertoires were profiled. Seven of the eight sequenced donors were HCMV-seropositive and one was HCMV-seronegative. In several experiments an anti-gammadeltaTCR antibody was added to restrict sorting to alphabetaTCR-expressing T cells. In more than five donors, the dominant CD3+CD56+NKG2C+ clonotypes were found to rank among the top 10 CD8+ clonotypes and to make up about 1.0-7.5% of CD8+ T cells. Those dominant clonotypes were again the most abundant among CD3+CD56-NKG2C+ cells in a few donors, at about 28.3-65%. It remained unclear whether the expanded NKG2C-expressing T cell clones were specific for HCMV antigens. The study sequenced eight donors, all healthy volunteers chosen at random: three men and five women. HCMV serostatus was determined by detecting HCMV-specific IgG in serum with a commercial ELISA kit. MIGEC was used to demultiplex reads and group reads by UMI, and MiTCR was used to assemble and quantify clonotypes. To exclude erroneous sequences, any TCR cDNA sequence not supported by at least two reads was discarded. The tcR package was used for downstream repertoire analysis, with clonotypes matched between fractions based on CDR3 nucleotide sequence plus V segment. VDJmatch was used to annotate antigen specificity against VDJdb, with one amino acid substitution in CDR3 permitted.

The clonotype was recovered from a woman between 18 and 29 years old in good health. The sample comprised CD4+ T cells sorted from blood.

In nucleotides, the sequence is TGTGCCAGCAGGCAAGGGGGTAGGGACTATGGCTACACCTTC. This codes for CASRQGGRDYGYTF. Recombination joined TRBV6-1 with TRBJ1-2; the D gene is possibly TRBD1, with 6 bases matching. Sequences MNHNS (CDR1) and SASEGT (CDR2) are obtained from the germline V gene. Cut back by 6 bases and 3 bases, the V and J ends lie 14 bases apart. Taken from cysteine to phenylalanine, the CDR3 has 14 residues. Just the 42-base CDR3 DNA is kept, in frame starting at base 1.